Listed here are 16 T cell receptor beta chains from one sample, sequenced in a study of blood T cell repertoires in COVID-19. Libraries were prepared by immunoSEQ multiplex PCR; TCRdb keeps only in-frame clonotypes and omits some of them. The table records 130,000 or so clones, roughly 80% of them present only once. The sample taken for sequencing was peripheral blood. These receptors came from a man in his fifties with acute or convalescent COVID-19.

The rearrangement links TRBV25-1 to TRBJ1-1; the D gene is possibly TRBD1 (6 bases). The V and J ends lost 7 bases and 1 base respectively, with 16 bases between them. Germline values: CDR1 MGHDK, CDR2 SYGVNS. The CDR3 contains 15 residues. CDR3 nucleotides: TGTGCCAGCACCGACGGGGGGGCGGGGAACACTGAAGCTTTCTTT. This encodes CASTDGGAGNTEAFF.

DNA for the CDR3: TGTGCCAGCTCCCCCACGGCGGTCGGGAATGTTGGCTCTGGGGCCAACGTCCTGACTTTC. It codes for CASSPTAVGNVGSGANVLTF. V is TRBV7-8 and J is TRBJ2-6; weak D call: TRBD2 (5 bases). V dropped 8 bases and J dropped 0 bases, with 26 bases sitting between them. CDR3 length equals 20 residues. Germline CDR1 SGHVS, CDR2 FQNEAQ.

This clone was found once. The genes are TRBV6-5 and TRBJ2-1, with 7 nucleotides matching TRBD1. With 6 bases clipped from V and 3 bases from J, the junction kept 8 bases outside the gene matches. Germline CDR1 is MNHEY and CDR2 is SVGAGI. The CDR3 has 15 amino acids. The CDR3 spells CASSPRTGNYNEQFF. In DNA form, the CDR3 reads TGTGCCAGCAGCCCCCGGACAGGAAACTACAATGAGCAGTTCTTC.

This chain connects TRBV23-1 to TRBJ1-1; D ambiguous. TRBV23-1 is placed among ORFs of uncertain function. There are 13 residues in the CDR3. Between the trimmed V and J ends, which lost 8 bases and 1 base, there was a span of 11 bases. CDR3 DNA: TGCGCCAGCTTGAAGACGGGGAACACTGAAGCTTTCTTT. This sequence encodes CASLKTGNTEAFF.

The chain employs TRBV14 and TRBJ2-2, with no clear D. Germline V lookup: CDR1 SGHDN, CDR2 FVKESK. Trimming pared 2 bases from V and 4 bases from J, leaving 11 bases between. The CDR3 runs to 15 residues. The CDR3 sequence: CASSQLSAGTGELFF. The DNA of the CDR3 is TGTGCCAGCAGCCAACTGTCAGCAGGCACCGGGGAGCTGTTTTTT.

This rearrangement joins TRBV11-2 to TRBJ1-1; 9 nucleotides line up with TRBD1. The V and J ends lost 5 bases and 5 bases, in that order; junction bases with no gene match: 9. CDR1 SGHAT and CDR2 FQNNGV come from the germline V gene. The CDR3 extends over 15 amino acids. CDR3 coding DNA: TGTGCCAGCAGCGCCCCACAGGGGGCGGGGACTGAAGCTTTCTTT. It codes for CASSAPQGAGTEAFF. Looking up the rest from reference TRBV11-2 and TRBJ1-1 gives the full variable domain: EAGVAQSPRYKIIEKRQSVAFWCNPISGHATLYWYQQILGQGPKLLIQFQNNGVVDDSQLPKDRFSAERLKGVDSTLKIQPAKLEDSAVYLCASSAPQGAGTEAFFGQGTRLTVV.

The CDR3 is CASSEQQGWWTGELFF. The CDR3 nucleotides read TGTGCCAGCAGTGAACAGCAGGGATGGTGGACCGGGGAGCTGTTTTTT. This chain links TRBV2 with TRBJ2-2; D possibly corresponds to TRBD1 (5 bases). Trimming shortened V by 2 bases and J by 5 bases, and 15 bases separated the two germline ends. Germline CDR1 reads SNHLY; CDR2 reads FYNNEI. The CDR3 totals 16 residues.

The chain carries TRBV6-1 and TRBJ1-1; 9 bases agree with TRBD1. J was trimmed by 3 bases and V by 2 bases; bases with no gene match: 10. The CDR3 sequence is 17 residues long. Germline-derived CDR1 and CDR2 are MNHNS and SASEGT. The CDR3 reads CASSELNPGTGYTEAFF. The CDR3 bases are TGTGCCAGCAGTGAATTGAACCCCGGGACAGGGTACACTGAAGCTTTCTTT.

This chain's CDR3 is CASSRFSGTASTEAFF. CDR3 in DNA: TGTGCCAGCAGCCGATTTTCCGGGACAGCCTCCACTGAAGCTTTCTTT. The chain joins TRBV14 to TRBJ1-1; 7 bases match TRBD1. Germline lookup yields CDR1 SGHDN and CDR2 FVKESK. The CDR3 covers 16 residues. After removal of 4 bases from V and 4 bases from J, the junction contained 12 bases not matched to a gene.

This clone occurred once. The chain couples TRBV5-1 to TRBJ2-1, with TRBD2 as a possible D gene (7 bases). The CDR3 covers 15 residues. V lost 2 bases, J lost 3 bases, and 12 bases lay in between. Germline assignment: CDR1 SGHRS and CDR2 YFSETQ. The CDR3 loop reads CASSLGGGDYNEQFF. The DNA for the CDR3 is TGCGCCAGCAGCTTAGGGGGAGGGGACTACAATGAGCAGTTCTTC.

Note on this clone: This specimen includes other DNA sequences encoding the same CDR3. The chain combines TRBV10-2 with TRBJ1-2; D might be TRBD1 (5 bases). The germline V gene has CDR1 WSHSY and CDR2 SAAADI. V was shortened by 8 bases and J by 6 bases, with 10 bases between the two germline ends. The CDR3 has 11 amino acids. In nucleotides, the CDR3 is TGCGCCAGCCGTGGACAACATGGCTACACCTTC. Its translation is CASRGQHGYTF.

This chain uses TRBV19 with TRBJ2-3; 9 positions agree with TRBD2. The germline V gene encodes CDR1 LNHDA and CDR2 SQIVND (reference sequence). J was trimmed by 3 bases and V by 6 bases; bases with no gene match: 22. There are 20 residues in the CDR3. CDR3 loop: CASRSWKPGLAGMRTDTQYF. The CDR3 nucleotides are TGTGCCAGTAGAAGCTGGAAACCGGGACTAGCCGGGATGAGGACAGATACGCAGTATTTT.

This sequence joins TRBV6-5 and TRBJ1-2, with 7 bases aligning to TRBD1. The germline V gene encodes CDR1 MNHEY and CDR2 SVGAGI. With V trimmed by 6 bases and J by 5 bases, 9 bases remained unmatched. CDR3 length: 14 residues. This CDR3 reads CASSGTVTFYGYTF. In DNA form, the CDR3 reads TGTGCCAGCAGCGGGACAGTCACGTTTTATGGCTACACCTTC.

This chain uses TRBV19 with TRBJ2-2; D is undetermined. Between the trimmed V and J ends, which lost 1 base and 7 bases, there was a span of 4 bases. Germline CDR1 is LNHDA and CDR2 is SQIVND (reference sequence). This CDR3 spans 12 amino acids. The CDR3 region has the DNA TGTGCCAGTAGTATAGCGGTCGGGGAGCTGTTTTTT. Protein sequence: CASSIAVGELFF. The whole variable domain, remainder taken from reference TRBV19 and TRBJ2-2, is DGGITQSPKYLFRKEGQNVTLSCEQNLNHDAMYWYRQDPGQGLRLIYYSQIVNDFQKGDIAEGYSVSREKKESFPLTVTSAQKNPTAFYLCASSIAVGELFFGEGSRLTVL.

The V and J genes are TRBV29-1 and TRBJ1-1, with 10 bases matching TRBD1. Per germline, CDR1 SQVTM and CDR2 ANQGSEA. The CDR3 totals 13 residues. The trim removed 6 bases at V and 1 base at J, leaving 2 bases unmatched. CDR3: CSVRTGGNTEAFF. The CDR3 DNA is TGCAGCGTCCGGACAGGGGGGAACACTGAAGCTTTCTTT.

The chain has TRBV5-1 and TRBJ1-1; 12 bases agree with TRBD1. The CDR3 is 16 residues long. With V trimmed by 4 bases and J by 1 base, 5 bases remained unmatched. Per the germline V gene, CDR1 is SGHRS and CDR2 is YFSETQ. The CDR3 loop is CASSLGTGGWNTEAFF. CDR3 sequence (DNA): TGCGCCAGCAGCCTGGGGACAGGGGGCTGGAACACTGAAGCTTTCTTT.